This entry features one T cell receptor beta chain sequence. Its specificity is not known. This specimen comes from a study of T cell repertoires in ileal Crohn's disease. Study overall: M6 samples are neoterminal ileum biopsies from postoperative colonoscopy. Study outcomes and limitations: Clonal expansions were more frequent in active smokers than non-smokers at surgery.

Time point denoted: neoterminal ileum biopsy at postoperative endoscopy, about 6 months after surgery. This CDR3 region has 18 residues. The protocol was immunoSEQ multiplex PCR, while the TCRdb copy is restricted to in-frame clones and leaves out a portion. The repertoire holds about 16,000 clones, with 60% to 75% as singletons. The sample was ileal tissue. The chain combines TRBV1 with TRBJ2-5; the D segment call TRBD2 is taken from the table without a DNA check. TRBV1 is recorded as a pseudogene. This sequence originates from an adult with Crohn's disease. The CDR3 here is CTSSQAPPREGFEKTQYF. The CDR3 region has the DNA TGCACCAGCAGCCAAGCCCCTCCTAGGGAGGGTTTTGAAAAGACCCAGTACTTC.